This TCR beta chain stems from a study of cytomegalovirus exposure and HLA in healthy donors. At the level of the study: Inside one of the first data releases sat about 91 million unique TCRs taken from HLA-typed donors.

V lost 3 bases and J lost 5; bases outside the gene matches: 4. This CDR3 comprises 13 residues. Per the germline V gene, CDR1 is SEHNR and CDR2 is FQNEAQ (reference sequence). Primers included in the PCR were 60 Vbeta and 13 Jbeta primers. Using immunoSEQ multiplex PCR, the repertoire was profiled, and TCRdb retains in-frame clones only, with some absent. The repertoire holds 150,000 or so clones, with roughly four fifths as singletons. Sequencing input: PBMCs. This chain uses TRBV7-9 with TRBJ2-7; 7 bases are a match to TRBD1. This sequence originates from a man aged 25 to 45 in good health and CMV-seropositive. The chain's CDR3 is CASSFQGENEQYF. CDR3 sequence (DNA): TGTGCCAGCAGCTTCCAGGGGGAAAACGAGCAGTACTTC.